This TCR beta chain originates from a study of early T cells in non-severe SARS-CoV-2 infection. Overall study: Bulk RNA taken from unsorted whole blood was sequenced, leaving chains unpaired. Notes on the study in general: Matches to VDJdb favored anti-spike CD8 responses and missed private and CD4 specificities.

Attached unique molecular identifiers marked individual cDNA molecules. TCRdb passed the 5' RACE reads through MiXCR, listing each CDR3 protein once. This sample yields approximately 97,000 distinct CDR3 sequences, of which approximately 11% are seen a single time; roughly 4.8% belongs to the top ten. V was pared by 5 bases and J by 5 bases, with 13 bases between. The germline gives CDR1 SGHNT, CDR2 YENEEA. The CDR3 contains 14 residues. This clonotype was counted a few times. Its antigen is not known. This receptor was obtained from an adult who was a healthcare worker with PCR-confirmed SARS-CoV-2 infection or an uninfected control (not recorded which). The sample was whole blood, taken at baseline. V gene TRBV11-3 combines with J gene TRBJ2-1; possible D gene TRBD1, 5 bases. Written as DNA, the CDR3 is TGTGCCAGCAGCGGACCAACAGGAAACAATGAGCAGTTCTTC. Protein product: CASSGPTGNNEQFF.